This T cell receptor (beta chain) was sequenced in a study of shared clonotypes between healthy human individuals. Study-wide findings and caveats: Non-shared clonotypes showed lower generation probabilities than clonotypes common to all four donors. The represented genetic and exposure-history diversity was limited by the small number of donors.

Only in-frame clones appear in the TCRdb table, and some are missing; sequencing was by immunoSEQ multiplex PCR. The table lists approximately 2.5 million clones, roughly 92% of them singletons, with 0.14% in the top ten. Details on this clone: Its antigen is currently unknown.

CDR1 and CDR2 (germline): SGHRS, YFSETQ. The CDR3 is made up of 15 amino acids. This chain connects TRBV5-1 to TRBJ2-5; the match to TRBD2 covers 13 bases. With the DNA end fitting TRBJ2-7 better, the J assignment may be wrong. The specimen sequenced was naive CD4+ T cells sorted from blood. Subset defined: CD45RA+ positively selected. The TCR was taken from a man younger than 30 in good health. CDR3 protein: CASSSWTSGSYEQYF. DNA for the CDR3: TGCGCCAGCAGCTCGTGGACTAGCGGGAGTTACGAGCAGTACTTC.